A single T cell receptor (beta chain) is shown here with its context. This clone was picked up one time. What antigen it recognizes has not been identified. Qualities for individual bases were not recorded, and no much larger clone is one base off. The source of the sample is a study of T cell responses to AZD1222 COVID-19 vaccine (dated by TCRdb to the early 2020s). Context from the whole study: AZD1222 recipients given second doses at about 4 weeks or at about 12 weeks were pooled, since spike-specific TCR depth and breadth were not found to differ between the two schedules. TCR sequencing covered fewer than 250 trial participants: 200 to 210 given two doses of AZD1222 and about 26 given two doses of MenACWY control vaccine. Trial participants were enrolled by age into subgroups of 18-55, 56-69 and 70-plus years, and roughly 160, 29 and 62 TCR-sequenced participants, respectively, were included in these subgroups. On the study overall, not on this receptor specifically: Vaccine-associated CD4 TCRs spanned the whole spike protein, with dominant responses in regions 160-218 and 743-854. Participants were mostly white British, with more females than males. The authors suggested clonal diversity may have been underestimated. A significant rise in spike-specific TCR breadth and depth was observed after two AZD1222 doses relative to day 0 and relative to MenACWY recipients. No day 14 peak-response samples were available, so repertoires were characterized only after the peak T cell response. Nearly half of unique spike-specific TCRs reportedly recognized epitopes outside regions mutated in the B.1.351 and B.1.1.7 variants. Conclusions about previously exposed vaccinees are limited because only 5 or 6 AZD1222 recipients were SARS-CoV-2 seropositive at baseline. The 56-69-year group was small, and its depth increase did not reach significance, likely because of low power.

The CDR3, from cysteine to phenylalanine, totals 16 residues. The CDR3 DNA has 48 bases and is translated from base 1. CDR1 and CDR2 are read off the germline V gene as SGDLS and YYNGEE. Here V drops 0 bases and J drops 4 bases, and the junction holds 6 bases not matched to any gene. The sample's time point label, decoded: baseline before first vaccination. Vaccinee samples came from UK trials COV001 and COV002, including a single-blind randomized controlled phase 2/3 trial of AZD1222 (ChAdOx1 nCoV-19) in healthy adults. For TCRbeta chain sequencing, PBMC samples from trial participants were taken at day 0 and at day 28 after the second dose. The CDR3 regions of human TCRbeta chains were analyzed by immunosequencing. The authors processed their data as follows. TCRs in the repertoires were matched against a reference library of SARS-CoV-2-specific TCRs that had been generated with the MIRA antigen-specificity platform. Breadth was defined as the fraction of unique TCRs that were SARS-CoV-2-associated, and depth was defined as the fraction of total T cells that were SARS-CoV-2-associated. Using the MIRA data, each spike-specific TCR was mapped to the spike region that the TCR reacts to and placed in a CD4 or CD8 class. Log10-transformed breadth and depth values were compared by one-way ANOVA with Sidak's multiple comparisons tests. The source is immuneACCESS, and TCRdb retained only in-frame sequences with V and J called. Part of the clones is not carried over; for the studies checked, unresolved V genes explain less than half of this, and the remainder is unexplained. Clone size and V and J calls were adopted from that table, with D and trimming inferred from the DNA. A total of more than 110,000 clones appear in this sample, almost 90% of them only once. The top ten constitute around 3.5% of the sample.

The sequencing here drew on peripheral blood, taken on day 0 of AZD1222 vaccination. The chain was built from TRBV9 and TRBJ1-2; 10 nucleotides in the junction match TRBD1. This clonotype originated in an adult in good health. The CDR3 protein is CASSVGEGQGSYGYTF. The DNA reads as follows: TGTGCCAGCAGCGTAGGGGAGGGACAGGGGAGCTATGGCTACACCTTC.